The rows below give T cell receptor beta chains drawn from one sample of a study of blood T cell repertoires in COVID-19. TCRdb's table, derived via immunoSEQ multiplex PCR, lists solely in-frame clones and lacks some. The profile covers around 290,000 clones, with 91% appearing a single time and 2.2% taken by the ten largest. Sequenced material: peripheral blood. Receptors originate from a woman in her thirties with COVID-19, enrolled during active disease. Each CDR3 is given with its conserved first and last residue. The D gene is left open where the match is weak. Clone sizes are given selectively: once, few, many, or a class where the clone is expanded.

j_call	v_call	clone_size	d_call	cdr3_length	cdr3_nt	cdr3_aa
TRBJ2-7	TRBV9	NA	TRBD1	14	TGTGCCAGCAGCGCCGGGACAGGGGGCGGACAGCAGTACTTC	CASSAGTGGGQQYF
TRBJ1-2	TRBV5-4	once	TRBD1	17	TGTGCCAGCAGCAGTCGTGACAGGGGGCAGTTTGACTATGGCTACACCTTC	CASSSRDRGQFDYGYTF
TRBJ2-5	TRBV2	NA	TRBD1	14	TGTGCCAGCAGTCGCGACAGGGGGCTAGAGACCCAGTACTTC	CASSRDRGLETQYF
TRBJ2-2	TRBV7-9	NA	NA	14	TGTGCCAGCAGCTTATCCGAGAGCGGGGGGGAGCTGTTTTTT	CASSLSESGGELFF
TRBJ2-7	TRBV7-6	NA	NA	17	TGTGCCAGCAGCTCTACACGATGGGGGCGGGAGCCCGACGAGCAGTACTTC	CASSSTRWGREPDEQYF
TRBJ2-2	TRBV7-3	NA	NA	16	TGTGCCAGCAGCTTGTTTGGGGCGCGGAACACCGGGGAGCTGTTTTTT	CASSLFGARNTGELFF
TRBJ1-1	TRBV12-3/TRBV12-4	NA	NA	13	TGTGCCAGCAGTTTTGGCCAGAACACTGAAGCTTTCTTT	CASSFGQNTEAFF
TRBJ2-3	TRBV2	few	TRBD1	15	TGTGCCAGCAGTGAAAGGCAGGGGGGCACAGATACGCAGTATTTT	CASSERQGGTDTQYF
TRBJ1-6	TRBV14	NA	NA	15	TGTGCCAGCAGCCAATGGACAGTACCTAATTCACCCCTCCACTTT	CASSQWTVPNSPLHF
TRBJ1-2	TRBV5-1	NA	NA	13	TGCGCCAGCAGTGGGCAGAGCAACTATGGCTACACCTTC	CASSGQSNYGYTF
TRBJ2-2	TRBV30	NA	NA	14	TGTGCCTGGAGTGGAGGAGGGTGGGCCGGGGAGCTGTTTTTT	CAWSGGGWAGELFF
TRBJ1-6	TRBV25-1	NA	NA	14	TGTGCCAGCAGCGAGTCCAGGGGAAATTCACCCCTCCACTTT	CASSESRGNSPLHF
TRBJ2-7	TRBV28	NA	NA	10	TGTGCCAATAAACGGTACGAGCAGTACTTC	CANKRYEQYF
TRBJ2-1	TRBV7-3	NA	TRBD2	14	TGTGCCAGCAGTTTCCTAGCGGGAGACAATGAGCAGTTCTTC	CASSFLAGDNEQFF
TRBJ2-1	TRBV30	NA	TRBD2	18	TGTGCCGGAGGTTGGGGTTGGGAGACTAGCGGGAGGTACAATGAGCAGTTCTTC	CAGGWGWETSGRYNEQFF
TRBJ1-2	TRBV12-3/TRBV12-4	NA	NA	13	TGTGCCAGCAGTTTCTCAGGAAGGGGTGGCTACACCTTC	CASSFSGRGGYTF
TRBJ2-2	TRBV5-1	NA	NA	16	TGCGCCAGCAGCCAGATTGGCAGTTCGGGGACCGGGGAGCTGTTTTTT	CASSQIGSSGTGELFF
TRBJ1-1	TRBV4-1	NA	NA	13	TGCGCCAGCAGCCAAGGACAGAACACTGAAGCTTTCTTT	CASSQGQNTEAFF
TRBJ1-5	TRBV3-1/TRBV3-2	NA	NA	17	TGTGCCAGCAGCCCCGCGCAGGGCGTTGTTAGCAATCAGCCCCAGCATTTT	CASSPAQGVVSNQPQHF
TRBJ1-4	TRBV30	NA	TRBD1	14	TGTGCCTGGAGTGTAGGACAGGCCCGAGAAAAACTGTTTTTT	CAWSVGQAREKLFF
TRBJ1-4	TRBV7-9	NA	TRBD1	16	TGTGCCAGCAGAACCGGGACAGAGGCAACTAATGAAAAACTGTTTTTT	CASRTGTEATNEKLFF
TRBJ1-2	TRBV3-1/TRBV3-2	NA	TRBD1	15	TGTGCCAGCAGCCAGTCCCTGACAGGGAGGTATGGCTACACCTTC	CASSQSLTGRYGYTF